The rows below give T cell receptor beta chains drawn from one sample of a study of blood T cell repertoires in COVID-19. Measured with immunoSEQ multiplex PCR; TCRdb has only the in-frame clones, and not every one. Here the sample spans hundreds of thousands of clones, about 93% being singletons. Sequenced: PBMCs or T cells enriched from blood (not recorded which). Every receptor here comes from a young woman who had recovered from COVID-19. Both conserved end residues are part of each CDR3. Fields, in order: J gene, D gene, clone size, V gene, CDR3 protein, CDR3 DNA. The D gene is left open where the match is weak. Expanded clones get a size class; other rows say once, few or many, or leave the size out.

>TRBJ1-2|TRBD1|-|TRBV5-1
CASSLEVGTANYGYTF
TGCGCCAGCAGCTTGGAAGTGGGGACAGCTAACTATGGCTACACCTTC
>TRBJ1-1|TRBD1|-|TRBV6-2/TRBV6-3
CASSQGTGGTEAFF
TGTGCCAGCAGCCAAGGTACAGGGGGCACTGAAGCTTTCTTT
>TRBJ1-6|TRBD1|-|TRBV19
CASSKGRDRGLSPLHF
TGTGCCAGTAGTAAGGGCCGGGACAGGGGGCTCTCACCCCTCCACTTT
>TRBJ1-1|-|-|TRBV29-1
CSVVWTGDTEAFF
TGCAGCGTTGTCTGGACTGGGGACACTGAAGCTTTCTTT
>TRBJ1-3|-|-|TRBV10-3
CAITKGNTIYF
TGTGCCATCACCAAAGGAAACACCATATATTTT
>TRBJ1-2|TRBD1|-|TRBV4-2
CASSQGARGQDFWGYTF
TGTGCCAGCAGCCAAGGCGCGAGGGGGCAGGACTTTTGGGGCTACACCTTC
>TRBJ1-6|-|-|TRBV5-1
CASSLGASSYNSPLHF
TGCGCCAGCAGCTTGGGGGCCAGCTCCTATAATTCACCCCTCCACTTT
>TRBJ2-1|-|-|TRBV18
CASSPPTGSSYNEQFF
TGTGCCAGCTCACCGCCGACGGGGAGCTCCTACAATGAGCAGTTCTTC
>TRBJ2-1|-|few|TRBV7-6
CASSLLQGLPYNEQFF
TGTGCCAGCAGCTTGCTACAGGGATTACCCTACAATGAGCAGTTCTTC
>TRBJ1-5|TRBD1|once|TRBV19
CASSMAGTGWAYSNQPQHF
TGTGCCAGTAGTATGGCCGGGACAGGGTGGGCTTATAGCAATCAGCCCCAGCATTTT
>TRBJ1-5|TRBD1|once|TRBV18
CASSPTGGGQPQHF
TGTGCCAGCTCACCTACAGGGGGCGGTCAGCCCCAGCATTTT
>TRBJ1-3|-|-|TRBV9
CASSVGPRSSGNTIYF
TGTGCCAGCAGCGTAGGGCCCCGGAGCTCTGGAAACACCATATATTTT
>TRBJ2-3|-|-|TRBV6-5
CASTQSWSADTQYF
TGTGCCAGCACCCAAAGTTGGAGTGCAGATACGCAGTATTTT
>TRBJ1-1|-|-|TRBV11-3
CASSLALGSMNTEAFF
TGTGCCAGCAGCTTAGCCCTAGGGAGCATGAACACTGAAGCTTTCTTT
>TRBJ1-2|-|-|TRBV28
CASSPGRSNSNYGYTF
TGTGCCAGCAGTCCCGGCAGGTCAAATTCTAACTATGGCTACACCTTC
>TRBJ1-3|-|-|TRBV11-3
CASSFPRDF
TGTGCCAGCAGCTTCCCTAGAGATTTT
>TRBJ1-2|-|-|TRBV6-6
CASSYSEGLDGYTF
TGTGCCAGCAGTTACTCGGAGGGTCTCGATGGCTACACCTTC
>TRBJ1-2|-|once|TRBV4-2
CASSQDARRGGANSFYGYTF
TGTGCCAGCAGCCAAGACGCCCGGCGGGGAGGGGCCAATTCGTTCTATGGCTACACCTTC
>TRBJ2-5|TRBD1|-|TRBV9
CASSTSGTGFKETQYF
TGTGCCAGCAGCACGTCCGGGACAGGGTTTAAAGAGACCCAGTACTTC
>TRBJ2-3|TRBD1|once|TRBV28
CASSSTGKNEWTQYF
TGTGCCAGCAGTTCGACAGGGAAGAACGAGTGGACGCAGTATTTT
>TRBJ1-2|-|-|TRBV28
CASTDREWGYTF
TGTGCCAGCACGGACAGAGAGTGGGGCTACACCTTC
>TRBJ2-5|-|-|TRBV7-3
CASSLLEGGVARRPEETQYF
TGTGCCAGCAGCTTGCTTGAAGGGGGGGTAGCGAGGAGGCCGGAGGAGACCCAGTACTTC
>TRBJ1-2|-|-|TRBV6-2/TRBV6-3
CASSPSVPYGYTF
TGTGCCAGCAGTCCCTCAGTTCCTTATGGCTACACCTTC
>TRBJ2-3|-|once|TRBV5-1
CASRSGSADTQYF
TGCGCCAGCAGATCAGGGTCCGCAGATACGCAGTATTTT
>TRBJ2-1|-|-|TRBV7-9
CASSSISTVRNEQFF
TGTGCCAGCAGCTCAATATCGACAGTTCGCAATGAGCAGTTCTTC
>TRBJ2-7|TRBD2|once|TRBV7-8
CASSLSTSGMYEQYF
TGTGCCAGCAGCTTAAGTACTAGCGGGATGTACGAGCAGTACTTC
>TRBJ2-3|-|-|TRBV13
CASSLGGEGQYF
TGTGCCAGCAGCTTGGGCGGAGAGGGGCAGTATTTT
>TRBJ1-4|TRBD1|-|TRBV9
CASSVVAQGTNEKLFF
TGTGCCAGCAGCGTCGTCGCACAGGGGACTAATGAAAAACTGTTTTTT
>TRBJ1-1|TRBD1|-|TRBV5-1
CASSLARDSAAFF
TGCGCCAGCAGCTTGGCCAGGGACAGCGCGGCTTTCTTT
>TRBJ1-2|TRBD1|-|TRBV11-2
CASSLDPLTTGRSGYTF
TGTGCCAGCAGCTTAGATCCCCTCACGACAGGGCGGTCTGGCTACACCTTC
>TRBJ2-3|TRBD1|-|TRBV28
CASSLSGQGVTDTQYF
TGTGCCAGCAGTTTGTCGGGACAGGGGGTTACAGATACGCAGTATTTT
>TRBJ2-1|TRBD2|-|TRBV5-1
CASSLALAGANEQFF
TGCGCCAGCAGCTTGGCGCTAGCGGGAGCCAATGAGCAGTTCTTC
>TRBJ2-1|TRBD1|-|TRBV7-9
CASSSWTGSYNEQFF
TGTGCCAGCAGCTCGTGGACAGGCTCCTACAATGAGCAGTTCTTC